This TCR beta chain was sequenced for a study listed by TCRdb under 2016. This clonotype was counted a few times. Its antigen target is currently unknown. One base away there is no much larger clone; base qualities are not given. Library construction relied on RT-PCR. The sequencer listed for this sample is Illumina MiSeq. Starting from the raw public reads, TCRdb applied fastp trimming at Q25, assembled clones with MiXCR and retained in-frame beta chains. Each record represents a unique CDR3 protein, reported with the most common genes and DNA among its rows. The sample contains approximately 720,000 distinct CDR3 sequences, 12% to 15% of them found a single time. 3.6% of the sample lies in the top ten. At the junction V is shortened by 1 base and J by 5 bases, with 6 bases in between. CDR1 and CDR2, looked up from the germline V gene, are SGHNT and YENEEA. From cysteine to phenylalanine, the CDR3 is 13 amino acids long. The sequence is cut down to CDR3 DNA, 39 bases in frame from base 1.

The clonotype was recovered from a female donor in good health, serving as a healthy control. The chain is assembled from TRBV11-3 and TRBJ2-1; the D gene is not confidently resolved. Sequenced material: memory CD4+ T cells from blood. The nucleotide sequence is TGTGCCAGCAGCTTAGCCCTTGACAATGAGCAGTTCTTC. Its translation reads: CASSLALDNEQFF.